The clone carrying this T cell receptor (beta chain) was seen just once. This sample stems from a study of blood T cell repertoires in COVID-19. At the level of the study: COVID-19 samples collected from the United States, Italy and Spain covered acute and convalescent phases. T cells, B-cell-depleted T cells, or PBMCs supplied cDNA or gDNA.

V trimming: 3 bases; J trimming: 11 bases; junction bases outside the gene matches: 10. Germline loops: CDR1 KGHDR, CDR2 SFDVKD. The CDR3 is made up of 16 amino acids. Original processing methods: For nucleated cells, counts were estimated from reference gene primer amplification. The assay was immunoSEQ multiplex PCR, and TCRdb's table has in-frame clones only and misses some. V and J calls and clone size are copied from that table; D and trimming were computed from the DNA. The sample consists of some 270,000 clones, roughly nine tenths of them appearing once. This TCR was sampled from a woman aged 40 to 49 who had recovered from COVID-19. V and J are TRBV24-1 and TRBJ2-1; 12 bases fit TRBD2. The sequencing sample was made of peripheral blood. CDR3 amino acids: CATSDGRLAGGPKQFF. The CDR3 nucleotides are TGTGCCACCAGTGATGGAAGGCTAGCGGGAGGGCCGAAGCAGTTCTTC.